Below, 22 T cell receptor beta chains from the same sample are listed, as sequenced in a study of T cell responses to AZD1222 COVID-19 vaccine. The table came from immunoSEQ multiplex PCR; TCRdb's copy has only in-frame clones and leaves some out. The data show about 140,000 clones, 75% to 90% seen once. Sequences were derived from peripheral blood, sampled on day 0 of AZD1222 vaccination. The receptor set was obtained from an adult in good health.

CDR3 DNA: TGTGCCAGCTCACCAGCAGGGCGCTCCTACGAGCAGTACTTC. It is translated as CASSPAGRSYEQYF. This chain uses TRBV18 with TRBJ2-7; possibly TRBD1 for D (5 bases). The germline V gene has CDR1 KGHSH and CDR2 LQKENI. The length of the CDR3 is 14 residues. Trimming shortened V by 2 bases and J by 0 bases, and 8 bases separated the two germline ends.

This chain links TRBV14 with TRBJ2-3; D not certain. From germline, CDR1 is SGHDN and CDR2 FVKESK. This CDR3 has 12 amino acids. Trimming took off 3 bases at V and 8 bases at J, with 9 bases between the two ends. The CDR3 loop reads CASSQSYGTQYF. The CDR3 DNA is TGTGCCAGCAGCCAGAGCTACGGTACGCAGTATTTT.

This clone occurred a few times. The rearrangement links TRBV10-3 to TRBJ1-2, with D possibly being TRBD1 (5 bases). The V end lost 2 bases, the J end lost 7 bases, and 11 bases lay between the germline ends. The CDR3 loop spans 13 amino acids. Germline values: CDR1 ENHRY, CDR2 SYGVKD. DNA of the CDR3: TGTGCCATCAGTGAGGGGGACGGTGCTGGCTACACCTTC. It encodes CAISEGDGAGYTF.

The chain couples TRBV6-5 to TRBJ1-2, with 8 bases fitting TRBD1. The trim removed 8 bases at V and 7 bases at J, leaving 12 bases unmatched. Germline V lookup: CDR1 MNHEY, CDR2 SVGAGI. The CDR3 consists of 14 residues. The CDR3 sequence is CASGGGRGPSGYTF. CDR3 nucleotide sequence: TGTGCCAGCGGAGGGGGCAGGGGGCCCAGTGGCTACACCTTC.

The V call is TRBV5-5, the J call TRBJ1-2; D remains unclear. Trimming shortened V by 0 bases and J by 8 bases, and 17 bases separated the two germline ends. The CDR3 is made up of 15 amino acids. CDR1 SGHKS and CDR2 YYEKEE come from the germline V gene (reference sequence). The CDR3 here is CASSLDGPNGGGYTF. In DNA, the CDR3 is TGTGCCAGCAGCTTGGATGGCCCCAATGGCGGAGGCTACACCTTC.

The chain employs TRBV6-2 or TRBV6-3 and TRBJ1-1; D gene uncertain. Per germline, CDR1 MNHEY and CDR2 SVGEGT. The CDR3 covers 14 residues. Trimming took 0 bases from V and 4 from J, leaving 9 bases between them. CDR3 protein: CASSYSSIVTEAFF. The DNA of the CDR3 is TGTGCCAGCAGTTACTCCAGTATAGTCACTGAAGCTTTCTTT.

This clone has a handful of counts. The chain combines TRBV30 with TRBJ1-4; D is possibly TRBD1 (6 bases). The CDR3 covers 15 residues. V dropped 2 bases and J dropped 4 bases, with 14 bases sitting between them. From germline, CDR1 is GTSNPN and CDR2 SVGIG (reference sequence). CDR3 loop: CAWSRGHTNNEKLFF. The CDR3 nucleotides read TGTGCCTGGAGTCGGGGGCACACCAATAATGAAAAACTGTTTTTT.

The chain is built from TRBV10-3 and TRBJ1-2; D unresolved. V lost 8 bases and J lost 8, with 12 bases in between. The CDR3 is 11 residues long. The V gene's germline CDR1 is ENHRY and CDR2 SYGVKD. CDR3 DNA: TGTGCCATCTGGGAGGGTTTCGGCTACACCTTC. It translates to CAIWEGFGYTF.

V and J are TRBV18 and TRBJ2-5; 7 positions match TRBD2. Germline trimming cut 4 bases from V and 1 base from J; bases unmatched to any gene: 3. This CDR3 contains 14 residues. From germline, CDR1 is KGHSH and CDR2 LQKENI. CDR3 residues: CASSLTSAQETQYF. CDR3 nucleotides: TGTGCCAGCTCACTAACTAGCGCCCAAGAGACCCAGTACTTC. The full variable domain, with the rest looked up from reference TRBV18 and TRBJ2-5, is NAGVMQNPRHLVRRRGQEARLRCSPMKGHSHVYWYRQLPEEGLKFMVYLQKENIIDESGMPKERFSAEFPKEGPSILRIQQVVRGDSAAYFCASSLTSAQETQYFGPGTRLLVL.

The rearrangement joins TRBV19 to TRBJ1-5; D unresolved. The germline V and J ends were trimmed by 3 bases and 2 bases, with 17 bases remaining between them. This CDR3 has 17 amino acids. Germline CDR1 and CDR2: LNHDA and SQIVND (reference sequence). The CDR3 loop reads CASSMLAQLVGNQPQHF. Here the CDR3 DNA reads TGTGCCAGTAGTATGCTGGCCCAGTTGGTCGGCAATCAGCCCCAGCATTTT.

The chain recombines TRBV6-6 with TRBJ1-1, with D maybe TRBD1 (6 bases). Germline assignment: CDR1 MNHNY and CDR2 SVGAGI (reference sequence). Trimming removed 6 bases at V and 8 bases at J, with 16 bases between. The CDR3 length is 13 residues. CDR3 sequence (DNA): TGTGCCAGCAGGGACAGTAGTAGATTAGAAGCTTTCTTT. Amino acids: CASRDSSRLEAFF.

The V call is TRBV5-6, the J call TRBJ1-6, with TRBD1 as a possible D gene (5 bases). This CDR3 is built from 15 residues. Trimming pared 1 base from V and 12 bases from J, leaving 17 bases between. The germline gives CDR1 SGHDT, CDR2 YYEEEE. The CDR3 region is CASSLIGGSREPLHF. CDR3 sequence (DNA): TGTGCCAGCAGCTTGATCGGGGGATCAAGAGAACCCCTCCACTTT.

This chain connects TRBV7-2 to TRBJ1-2; D perhaps matches TRBD1 (5 bases). Trimming took off 1 base at V and 4 bases at J, with 10 bases between the two ends. Germline CDR1 is SGHTA and CDR2 is FQGNSA. This CDR3 contains 14 residues. CDR3 amino acids: CASSLVGGGYGYTF. DNA of the CDR3: TGTGCCAGCAGCTTAGTGGGGGGTGGCTATGGCTACACCTTC.

The chain employs TRBV6-5 and TRBJ1-4; D gene unclear. Germline V CDR1 and CDR2: MNHEY, SVGAGI. The CDR3 spans 15 residues. Trimming took 4 bases from V and 0 from J, leaving 9 bases between them. The CDR3, as DNA: TGTGCCAGCAGTTTGACTACTGCAACTAATGAAAAACTGTTTTTT. Protein: CASSLTTATNEKLFF.

The table lists this clone with a few counts. The chain recombines TRBV30 with TRBJ1-4; no firm D call. The CDR3 consists of 14 residues. Germline CDR1 is GTSNPN and CDR2 is SVGIG (reference sequence). Trimming pared 0 bases from V and 2 bases from J, leaving 7 bases between. The CDR3 loop is CAWSVGSTNEKLFF. CDR3 coding DNA: TGTGCCTGGAGTGTGGGCAGTACTAATGAAAAACTGTTTTTT.

V usage is TRBV5-1 and J usage is TRBJ1-2; 8 bases align to TRBD1. Germline-derived CDR1 and CDR2 are SGHRS and YFSETQ. Trimming cost V 0 bases and J 5 bases; bases outside gene matches: 6. The CDR3 consists of 15 residues. The CDR3 sequence is CASSLGTTGGYGYTF. CDR3 DNA: TGCGCCAGCAGCTTGGGAACTACAGGGGGATATGGCTACACCTTC.

The chain recombines TRBV2 with TRBJ1-2, with no clear D. V was pared by 7 bases and J by 2 bases, with 17 bases between. This CDR3 is 15 amino acids long. From germline, CDR1 is SNHLY and CDR2 FYNNEI. This CDR3 is CASTGDPFQNYGYTF. The CDR3 DNA reads as TGTGCCAGCACGGGAGACCCTTTCCAAAACTATGGCTACACCTTC.

In DNA form, the CDR3 reads TGTGCCTGGAGCCCGAACCGCGTAGAAAAACTGTTTTTT. This sequence encodes CAWSPNRVEKLFF. The chain joins TRBV30 to TRBJ1-4; D is unclear. The CDR3 extends over 13 amino acids. V lost 3 bases to trimming and J lost 8 bases, with 13 bases between them. CDR1 is GTSNPN, CDR2 SVGIG, per germline (reference sequence).

This clone was recorded a few times. The rearrangement joins TRBV5-6 to TRBJ1-3, with D possibly TRBD1 on 5 matching bases. CDR1 SGHDT and CDR2 YYEEEE come from the germline V gene. Trimming left V 5 bases short and J 0 bases short, with 21 bases between. CDR3 size: 18 residues. CDR3 loop: CASSRRDLFTYSGNTIYF. CDR3 nucleotide sequence: TGTGCCAGCAGTCGCCGGGACCTGTTTACTTACTCTGGAAACACCATATATTTT.

The V call is TRBV6-5, the J call TRBJ1-2; D possibly corresponds to TRBD1 (5 bases). CDR3 length: 13 residues. Germline CDR1 reads MNHEY; CDR2 reads SVGAGI. Deletions cut 7 bases from V and 7 bases from J, with 16 bases between. The CDR3 DNA reads as TGTGCCAGCACCTATTTGGGGGATGCTGGCTACACCTTC. The encoded protein is CASTYLGDAGYTF.

J is TRBJ1-6 and V is TRBV7-2; tentatively, D is TRBD1 (6 bases). Trimming left V 2 bases short and J 7 bases short, with 15 bases between. Germline V gives CDR1 SGHTA, CDR2 FQGNSA. This CDR3 has 16 residues. CDR3 nucleotides: TGTGCCAGCAGCTTACGGGGGGCTAGTACGAATTCACCCCTCCACTTT. Residues: CASSLRGASTNSPLHF.

The rearrangement joins TRBV27 to TRBJ1-1; TRBD1 matches 8 bases. The CDR3 is 15 residues long. J gave up 1 base and V 2 bases, and 3 bases lay outside the gene matches. Germline V gene lookup returns CDR1 MNHEY and CDR2 SMNVEV (reference sequence). CDR3 sequence: CASSLRDRPNTEAFF. The CDR3 DNA follows: TGTGCCAGCAGTTTAAGGGACAGGCCGAACACTGAAGCTTTCTTT.